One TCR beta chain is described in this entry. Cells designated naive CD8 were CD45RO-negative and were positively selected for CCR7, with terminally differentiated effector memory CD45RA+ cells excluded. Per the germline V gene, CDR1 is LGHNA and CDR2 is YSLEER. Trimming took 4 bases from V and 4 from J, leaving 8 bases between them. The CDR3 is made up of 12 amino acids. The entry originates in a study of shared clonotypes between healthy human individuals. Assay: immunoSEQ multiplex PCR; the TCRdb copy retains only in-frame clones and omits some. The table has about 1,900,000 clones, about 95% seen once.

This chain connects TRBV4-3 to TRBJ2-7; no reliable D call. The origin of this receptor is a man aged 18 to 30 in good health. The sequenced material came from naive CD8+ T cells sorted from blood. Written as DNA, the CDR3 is TGCGCCAGCAGCCGAAGACCTTACGAGCAGTACTTC. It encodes CASSRRPYEQYF.